The TCR beta chain under discussion was sequenced for a study of regulatory T cells in long-lasting Graves disease. Study-level points and caveats: Having only a small sample size may have limited accuracy. Among samples with persistent disease, TRBV28, TRBJ1-2 and TRBJ2-5 were favored.

Time point specified: newly diagnosed GD, antithyroid drugs for less than 3 months. The TCR library was prepared using RNA isolated from PBMCs. Many counts were recorded for this clonotype. Its antigen remains unknown. The length of the CDR3 is 15 residues. The V end was cut by 5 bases, the J end by 3 bases, with 14 bases between. The germline V gene encodes CDR1 SGHAT and CDR2 FQNNGV. Arm-PCR with iRepertoire HTBI primers amplified the CDR3 regions for these TCR beta libraries. MiXCR, applied by TCRdb to the multiplex PCR reads, yields one record per CDR3 protein. The repertoire holds 410,000 or so distinct CDR3 sequences, with 15% as singletons. This sample was shared with a second study, whose subject was T cells in Graves' hyperthyroidism and ophthalmopathy. From that second work: First-round RT-PCR targeting the TCR CDR3 was performed with the HTBI primer set.

This chain uses TRBV11-2 with TRBJ1-5, with D uncertain. The sample consisted of peripheral blood mononuclear cells (PBMCs), taken at new diagnosis, from a patient treated with antithyroid drugs. This receptor was identified in a woman younger than 45 with Graves disease. The CDR3, as DNA: TGTGCCAGCAGCCCTGACGGATTTTACAATCAGCCCCAGCATTTT. This gives the protein CASSPDGFYNQPQHF.